A single T cell receptor beta chain is shown here with its context. This clone occurred many times. Its antigen target is currently unknown. Nothing much larger sits one base from this clone, and base qualities are not available. Separate from the roughly 650-subject first cohort, the validation cohort of 120 subjects was the group to which the donors belonged. The method was the immunoSEQ multiplex PCR assay. The authors' analysis ran thus. A statistical classification framework was built for diagnosing cytomegalovirus status from the catalog of TCR beta chain sequences. TCRdb took this table from immuneACCESS and kept in-frame rearrangements with V and J called. Such tables lack part of the clones; where checked against another copy, unresolved V genes explain under half of the gap, and the rest is unexplained. That table supplies the V and J calls and clone size; D and trimming were determined from the DNA. This sample gives roughly 250,000 clones in total; about 90% of them show up just once. Around 1.3% of the sample comes from the top ten.

According to the germline V gene (reference sequence), CDR1 reads WNHNN and CDR2 reads SYGVQD. Inclusive of the bounding cysteine and phenylalanine, the CDR3 is 13 residues long. CDR3 DNA only is kept here, 39 bases in frame from base 1. V is clipped by 7 bases and J by 6 bases, and the sequence between their germline boundaries is 12 bases long. This sample was taken from a study of cytomegalovirus exposure and HLA in healthy donors (TCRdb year 2017). In the study overall: The 666 repertoires of the first cohort and the 95 to 150 validation repertoires were produced on the same platform, according to a later analysis. The study aimed to test whether signatures of past pathogen exposure could be identified by cataloging public T cell receptors. Besides the first cohort of roughly 640 subjects, a separate validation cohort made up of roughly 120 different subjects was used. To predict cytomegalovirus infection status, the study brought together high-throughput TCR immunosequencing, statistical association of individual TCRs with disease status, and machine learning.

What the study reported, not specific to this receptor: In vitro tests confirmed that a few of the cytomegalovirus-associated TCR beta chains recognize cytomegalovirus antigens. Most TCR sequences were observed very rarely across donors, whereas some public TCRs were present in many individuals. The study gave a list of 150 to 200 TCR beta chains associated with cytomegalovirus. It was suggested by the authors that the approach could potentially be generalized to other disease states and immunological phenotypes. The classifier was reported to diagnose cytomegalovirus status with high specificity and sensitivity in both the original and validation cohorts. All 120 or so repertoires were used to score co-occurrence in the validation cohort in a later analysis, because that analysis had no HLA typing for the cohort. Of the cluster scores, roughly 93% were above 0 in a later analysis, which found that TCRs clustered in the first cohort also tended to co-occur in the approximately 110 validation repertoires.

This clonotype originated in a woman in her 30s in good health and CMV-seropositive. The chain is made from TRBV10-1 and TRBJ2-2, with TRBD2 as a weak D call on 6 bases. The material sequenced was PBMCs. The CDR3 protein is CASTSGEAGELFF. The nucleotide sequence is given as TGCGCCAGCACATCGGGGGAAGCCGGGGAGCTGTTTTTT.